This T cell receptor beta chain appears in the sequencing data of a study of cytomegalovirus exposure and HLA in healthy donors. Primers included in the PCR were 60 Vbeta and 13 Jbeta primers. Here immunoSEQ multiplex PCR was the method, and the copy in TCRdb shows in-frame clones only, minus some. The repertoire holds some 96,000 clones, with roughly three quarters as singletons. Trimming at V came to 4 bases and at J to 2 bases, leaving 9 bases not matched to a gene. Germline V gene data show CDR1 as MNHEY and CDR2 as SMNVEV (reference sequence). CDR3 length: 17 residues. The chain recombines TRBV27 with TRBJ2-3; 10 positions agree with TRBD2. Sequencing used PBMCs. The sequence was collected from a man aged 40-50 years in good health and CMV-seronegative. In DNA, the CDR3 is TGTGCCAGCAGTTGGGCTAGCGGGAGTCTAACCACAGATACGCAGTATTTT. Its translation: CASSWASGSLTTDTQYF.